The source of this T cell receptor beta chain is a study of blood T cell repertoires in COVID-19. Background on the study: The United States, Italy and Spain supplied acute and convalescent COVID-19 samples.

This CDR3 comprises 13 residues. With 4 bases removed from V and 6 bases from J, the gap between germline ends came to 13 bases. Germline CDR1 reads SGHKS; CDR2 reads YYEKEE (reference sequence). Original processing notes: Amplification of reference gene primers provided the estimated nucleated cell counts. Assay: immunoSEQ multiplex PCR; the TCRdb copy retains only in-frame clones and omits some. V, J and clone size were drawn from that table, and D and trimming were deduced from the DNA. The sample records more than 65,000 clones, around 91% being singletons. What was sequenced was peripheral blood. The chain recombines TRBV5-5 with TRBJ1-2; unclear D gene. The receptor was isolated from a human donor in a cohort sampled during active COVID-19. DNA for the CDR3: TGTGCCAGCAGCGACTTGAGTATCCATGGCTACACCTTC. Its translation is CASSDLSIHGYTF.